This T cell receptor (beta chain) comes out of a study of blood T cells in healthy people across ages. Regarding the study as a whole: Diversity estimates drawn from one million T cells were deemed underestimates. PBMCs went unsorted, and a conclusive naive versus antigen-experienced comparison was therefore prevented. There was no known CMV status for donors, so expanded clonotype changes were possibly confounded.

Through a sample-barcoded 5' primer and a J-beta primer mix, a second PCR was run for roughly 7 to 12 cycles. TCRdb called the 5' RACE reads again in MiXCR, with one record for every CDR3 protein. The repertoire holds approximately 900,000 distinct CDR3 sequences, with 29% as singletons. There are many counts of this clonotype. Its antigen remains unknown. Germline V gene data show CDR1 as SGHTA and CDR2 as FQGNSA. The CDR3 has 15 residues. V gave up 3 bases and J gave up 0 bases, with 9 bases separating them. Separately, the same data were catalogued under a study of T cells of mothers and their children. From that report: Detection yielded no persistent microchimeric T cell clones.

The J gene is TRBJ2-1, the V gene TRBV7-2, with D perhaps matching TRBD2 (5 bases). Source material: blood. The clonotype originates from a woman between 40 and 55 years old in good health. CDR3 DNA sequence: TGTGCCAGCAGCTTGAGCGGAAGCTCCTACAATGAGCAGTTCTTC. It is translated as CASSLSGSSYNEQFF.